Shown below are 21 T cell receptor beta chains from a single sample sequenced in a study of memory B cells and T cells in multiple sclerosis. Clones were sequenced by immunoSEQ multiplex PCR, and TCRdb holds only the in-frame ones, with some missing. The sample lists around 310 clones, about 88% occurring once. The antigens of these receptors remain unknown. CFSE-dim autoproliferating and CFSE-high non-proliferating T cells from unstimulated culture were sequenced separately. Pooled replicate wells came from some 50 million CFSE-labeled PBMCs cultured less than 9 days without stimulus. What was sequenced was PBMCs from blood kept in culture. The receptors derive from a human donor with multiple sclerosis.

The rearrangement joins TRBV7-9 to TRBJ1-2; no definite D call. This CDR3 is built from 13 residues. Germline CDR1 and CDR2: SEHNR and FQNEAQ (reference sequence). V shed 5 bases and J shed 8 bases, with 15 bases lying between them. Here the CDR3 reads CASSADGERGYTF. The CDR3, as DNA: TGTGCCAGCAGCGCCGATGGGGAGCGCGGCTACACCTTC.

In the case of this clone: The same CDR3 arises from other DNA sequences in this sample as well. The rearrangement links TRBV5-6 to TRBJ1-5; D gene unclear. V was cut by 5 bases and J by 3 bases, with 18 bases left in between. Germline lookup yields CDR1 SGHDT and CDR2 YYEEEE. CDR3 length: 16 amino acids. The CDR3 region is CASSRSWEGLNQPQHF. Written as DNA, the CDR3 is TGTGCCAGCAGTAGATCGTGGGAGGGTCTCAATCAGCCCCAGCATTTT.

This chain links TRBV11-3 with TRBJ2-2; TRBD1 aligns across 7 bases. The CDR3 covers 18 residues. V dropped 5 bases and J dropped 1; count of bases not matched to a gene: 13. In germline, CDR1 is SGHNT, CDR2 YENEEA. This CDR3 reads CASSIHYSRDRNTGELFF. Here the CDR3 DNA reads TGTGCCAGCAGCATACATTATTCCCGGGACAGGAACACCGGGGAGCTGTTTTTT.

The chain combines TRBV9 with TRBJ1-3; D is undetermined. Germline loops: CDR1 SGDLS, CDR2 YYNGEE. The CDR3 runs 16 residues. Trimming took 3 bases from V and 0 from J, leaving 13 bases between them. The CDR3, as DNA: TGTGCCAGCAGCGCGTTGCCTCCGGTCTCTGGAAACACCATATATTTT. It specifies CASSALPPVSGNTIYF.

J is TRBJ1-2 and V is TRBV5-6; TRBD1 aligns across 9 bases. CDR3 size: 16 residues. V lost 1 base, J lost 3 bases, and 7 bases stayed unmatched. Germline lookup yields CDR1 SGHDT and CDR2 YYEEEE. The CDR3 sequence: CASSLYDRDRDYGYTF. The CDR3, as DNA: TGTGCCAGCAGCTTGTACGATAGGGACAGGGACTATGGCTACACCTTC.

The V call is TRBV7-9, the J call TRBJ2-7, with D possibly being TRBD1 (6 bases). The CDR3 extends over 13 amino acids. Germline lookup yields CDR1 SEHNR and CDR2 FQNEAQ (reference sequence). The V and J ends lost 7 bases and 0 bases respectively, with 10 bases between them. DNA for the CDR3: TGTGCCAGCACCGACAGGTACTCCTACGAGCAGTACTTC. It yields the protein CASTDRYSYEQYF.

This chain joins TRBV6-6 and TRBJ2-1; 7 nucleotides agree with TRBD1. Germline CDR1 reads MNHNY; CDR2 reads SVGAGI (reference sequence). Trimming at V came to 5 bases and at J to 3 bases, leaving 7 bases not matched to a gene. CDR3 length: 15 amino acids. CDR3 in DNA: TGTGCCAGCAGTGTGCCGACAGGGATCTACAATGAGCAGTTCTTC. It codes for CASSVPTGIYNEQFF.

CDR3 region: CASSLIDSNNEQFF. Written as DNA, the CDR3 is TGTGCCAGCAGCTTGATTGACAGTAACAATGAGCAGTTCTTC. The chain couples TRBV7-2 to TRBJ2-1; tentative D call: TRBD1 (5 bases). This CDR3 has 14 amino acids. V was trimmed by 3 bases and J by 5 bases, leaving 11 bases between them. Germline CDR1 is SGHTA and CDR2 is FQGNSA.

The chain uses TRBV7-9 and TRBJ2-5, with D tentatively TRBD2 (6 bases). The germline V gene has CDR1 SEHNR and CDR2 FQNEAQ (reference sequence). This CDR3 has 13 residues. V lost 1 base, J lost 4 bases, and 7 bases lay in between. CDR3: CASSLDGGETQYF. The CDR3 DNA reads as TGTGCCAGCAGCTTAGACGGGGGAGAGACCCAGTACTTC.

V and J are TRBV29-1 and TRBJ1-1, with D unresolved. V lost 6 bases, J lost 3 bases, and 5 bases lay in between. The CDR3 spans 10 residues. From germline, CDR1 is SQVTM and CDR2 ANQGSEA. Here the CDR3 DNA reads TGCAGCGTCCGAGACACTGAAGCTTTCTTT. It specifies CSVRDTEAFF.

The chain combines TRBV6-1 with TRBJ2-7; maybe TRBD2 (5 bases). CDR1 and CDR2 from the germline V gene are MNHNS and SASEGT. Trimming removed 4 bases at V and 3 bases at J, with 10 bases between. The CDR3 is 13 amino acids. As DNA, the CDR3 is TGTGCCAGCAGTGGGACTGGCGGCTACGAGCAGTACTTC. Translated, it gives CASSGTGGYEQYF.

This rearrangement joins TRBV30 to TRBJ1-1; a weak D match, TRBD1 (5 bases). Per the germline V gene, CDR1 is GTSNPN and CDR2 is SVGIG (reference sequence). The V and J ends lost 7 bases and 5 bases respectively, with 20 bases between them. The length of the CDR3 is 14 residues. CDR3 nucleotide sequence: TGTGCCTTAAACGGGGGGGGTTTTGGGACTGAAGCTTTCTTT. Protein sequence: CALNGGGFGTEAFF.

J is TRBJ2-1 and V is TRBV7-9; weak D call: TRBD2 (5 bases). Germline assignment: CDR1 SEHNR and CDR2 FQNEAQ (reference sequence). Trimming removed 7 bases at V and 0 bases at J, with 10 bases between. The CDR3 is 14 residues long. This chain's CDR3 is CASNSGSSYNEQFF. The CDR3 DNA reads TGTGCCAGCAACTCGGGGTCCTCCTACAATGAGCAGTTCTTC.

This sequence joins TRBV5-1 and TRBJ2-1; 9 positions match TRBD2. CDR3 length equals 14 residues. Germline trimming cut 6 bases from V and 4 bases from J; bases unmatched to any gene: 5. Germline V CDR1 and CDR2: SGHRS, YFSETQ. CDR3 in DNA: TGCGCCAGCAAGCCGACTAGCGGTTACAATGAGCAGTTCTTC. Its protein product is CASKPTSGYNEQFF.

This sequence joins TRBV5-6 and TRBJ1-1; D gene ambiguous. The germline V gene has CDR1 SGHDT and CDR2 YYEEEE. V was shortened by 2 bases and J by 1 base, with 6 bases between the two germline ends. The CDR3 extends over 13 amino acids. CDR3 amino acids: CASSFSGNTEAFF. In DNA, the CDR3 is TGTGCCAGCAGCTTTTCAGGGAACACTGAAGCTTTCTTT.

The DNA of the CDR3 is TGTGCCAGCTCACCCACCAAGGACACCCCGATCGGGCAGTTCTTC. Translation: CASSPTKDTPIGQFF. The chain combines TRBV18 with TRBJ2-1; the D gene is possibly TRBD1 (5 bases). The CDR3 has 15 amino acids. Trimming cost V 3 bases and J 12 bases, with 21 bases left between them. From germline, CDR1 is KGHSH and CDR2 LQKENI.

CDR3 coding DNA: TGTGCCAGTAGTATTTCGGGGGGGCGGACTGAAGCTTTCTTT. It codes for CASSISGGRTEAFF. The chain joins TRBV19 to TRBJ1-1; D might be TRBD1 (6 bases). Trimming removed 3 bases from V and 5 bases from J, with 13 bases in between. The CDR3 loop spans 14 amino acids. The germline V gene encodes CDR1 LNHDA and CDR2 SQIVND (reference sequence).

The gene calls are TRBV6-1 and TRBJ1-3, with 10 bases fitting TRBD1. This CDR3 comprises 17 residues. J lost 2 bases, V lost 8 bases, and 12 bases had no gene match. Germline values: CDR1 MNHNS, CDR2 SASEGT. The CDR3 DNA reads TGTGCCAGCGGTGCAATTCCCGGGACAGGGGCTGGAAACACCATATATTTT. Encoded protein: CASGAIPGTGAGNTIYF.

The J gene is TRBJ1-2, the V gene TRBV28; maybe TRBD1 (5 bases). There are 11 residues in the CDR3. V lost 3 bases, J lost 8 bases, and 7 bases lay in between. The germline gives CDR1 MDHEN, CDR2 SYDVKM. CDR3 nucleotide sequence: TGTGCCAGCAGTTTCCACAGGGGCTACACCTTC. Translating gives CASSFHRGYTF.

This chain uses TRBV7-2 with TRBJ2-7, with D unclear. Trimming removed 4 bases at V and 7 bases at J, with 11 bases between. The germline CDR1 and CDR2 sequences are SGHTA and FQGNSA. The CDR3 covers 12 residues. CDR3 coding DNA: TGTGCCAGCAGCTCACTCACTTGGGAGCAGTACTTC. Amino acids: CASSSLTWEQYF.

This clone is classed as hyperexpanded (1% or more). The rearrangement links TRBV4-2 to TRBJ1-2, with D maybe TRBD1 (5 bases). Germline V gives CDR1 LGHNA, CDR2 YNFKEQ. The CDR3 totals 16 residues. V lost 0 bases and J lost 3, with 14 bases in between. CDR3 residues: CASSQDATEVDYGYTF. CDR3 bases: TGTGCCAGCAGCCAAGATGCGACAGAGGTCGACTATGGCTACACCTTC.